This passage covers 23 T cell receptor beta chains from one sample sequenced in a study of regulatory T cells in long-lasting Graves disease. Time point indicated: newly diagnosed GD, antithyroid drugs for less than 3 months. RNA isolated from PBMCs was used to make the TCR library. In building TCR beta libraries, iRepertoire HTBI primers were used together with Arm-PCR of CDR3 regions. Each CDR3 protein is one row after TCRdb ran MiXCR on the multiplex PCR reads. The table includes about 220,000 distinct CDR3 sequences, about 17% detected once. This sample comprised peripheral blood mononuclear cells (PBMCs), obtained at new diagnosis, from a patient treated with antithyroid drugs. The receptors originated from a female donor with Graves disease.

This clonotype was counted at least ten times. This sequence joins TRBV28 and TRBJ2-7; the D gene could be TRBD1 or TRBD2 (5 bases each). CDR1 is MDHEN, CDR2 SYDVKM, per germline. Trimming took 4 bases from V and 5 from J, leaving 15 bases between them. The CDR3 is 14 amino acids. DNA for the CDR3: TGTGCCAGCAGTTATCGCGCGGTGGGGGACGAGCAGTACTTC. Its protein product is CASSYRAVGDEQYF.

This clonotype has ten or more counts. V gene TRBV7-2 combines with J gene TRBJ2-1; D may be TRBD2 (5 bases). In germline, CDR1 is SGHTA, CDR2 FQGNSA. CDR3 length: 14 residues. Trimming left V 2 bases short and J 8 bases short, with 13 bases between. CDR3 amino acids: CASSLSGEVDEQFF. The DNA of the CDR3 is TGTGCCAGCAGCTTATCCGGGGAAGTGGATGAGCAGTTCTTC.

In its sample, this clonotype was seen many times. The rearrangement uses TRBV2 and TRBJ1-2; maybe TRBD1 (6 bases). The V gene's germline CDR1 is SNHLY and CDR2 FYNNEI. The CDR3 has 15 residues. V lost 6 bases and J 8 bases, leaving 22 bases between the germline ends. CDR3 protein: CASSVTRNGGAGYTF. CDR3 DNA: TGTGCCAGCAGCGTTACCAGGAACGGGGGGGCGGGCTACACCTTC.

This clonotype was detected ten times or more. V gene TRBV2 combines with J gene TRBJ1-5, with 7 positions matching TRBD1. V gave up 6 bases and J gave up 5 bases; unmatched junction bases: 4. The CDR3 loop spans 13 amino acids. CDR1 SNHLY and CDR2 FYNNEI come from the germline V gene. The CDR3 nucleotides read TGTGCCAGCAGAACAGACAGGGATCAGCCCCAGCATTTT. Amino acid sequence: CASRTDRDQPQHF.

This clonotype was picked up many times. This chain links TRBV2 with TRBJ1-1, with D uncertain. In germline, CDR1 is SNHLY, CDR2 FYNNEI. Trimming removed 3 bases from V and 4 bases from J, with 3 bases in between. The CDR3 is 11 amino acids. The CDR3 region is CASSEATEAFF. As DNA, the CDR3 is TGTGCCAGCAGTGAGGCCACTGAAGCTTTCTTT.

As concerns this clonotype: A much larger clone lies a single base off, so this may be a read error. The chain couples TRBV28 to TRBJ2-2; maybe TRBD1 (6 bases). The CDR3 totals 16 residues. Trimming removed 6 bases at V and 4 bases at J, with 18 bases between. The V gene's germline CDR1 is MDHEN and CDR2 SYDVKM. The CDR3 region is CASSPRWDISTGELFF. The CDR3 DNA reads TGTGCCAGCAGCCCCCGGTGGGACATAAGCACCGGGGAGCTGTTTTTT.

The sample holds many counts of this clonotype. The chain has TRBV7-2 and TRBJ2-1, with D unresolved. Germline CDR1 and CDR2: SGHTA and FQGNSA. Trimming shortened V by 1 base and J by 13 bases, and 8 bases separated the two germline ends. This CDR3 contains 11 residues. CDR3 bases: TGTGCCAGCAGCTTAGGGACCATTCAGTTCTTC. Protein: CASSLGTIQFF.

This clonotype was detected many times. The V gene is TRBV7-3, the J gene TRBJ2-3, with 8 bases that match TRBD1. Germline CDR1 is SGHTA and CDR2 is FQGTGA. V gave up 5 bases and J gave up 2 bases; unmatched junction bases: 6. The length of the CDR3 is 15 residues. The CDR3 protein is CASSAGGGPTDTQYF. CDR3 sequence (DNA): TGTGCCAGCAGCGCAGGGGGCGGTCCCACAGATACGCAGTATTTT.

This clonotype was picked up a small number of times. V and J are TRBV20-1 and TRBJ2-1; 7 nucleotides agree with TRBD2. The germline V gene encodes CDR1 DFQATT and CDR2 SNEGSKA (reference sequence). The V gene end was trimmed by 2 bases and the J gene end by 4 bases; junction bases not matched to a gene: 5. The CDR3 is made up of 14 amino acids. CDR3 DNA sequence: TGCAGTGCTAGAAAGTCTAGCGGTTACAATGAGCAGTTCTTC. Residues: CSARKSSGYNEQFF.

This clonotype has at least ten counts. The rearrangement joins TRBV7-9 to TRBJ2-1; no reliable D call. Trimming removed 0 bases from V and 4 bases from J, with 7 bases in between. Germline V gene sequence: CDR1 SEHNR, CDR2 FQNEAQ (reference sequence). This CDR3 region has 14 residues. The CDR3 reads CASSLAPKYNEQFF. CDR3 coding DNA: TGTGCCAGCAGCTTAGCGCCAAAGTACAATGAGCAGTTCTTC.

This clonotype has ten or more counts. J is TRBJ2-7 and V is TRBV20-1; D is possibly TRBD1 (6 bases). Trimming removed 4 bases from V and 3 bases from J, with 13 bases in between. The germline V gene has CDR1 DFQATT and CDR2 SNEGSKA (reference sequence). The CDR3 is 13 residues long. CDR3 coding DNA: TGCAGTGCTAACTTCGGACAGAACTACGAGCAGTACTTC. Amino acids: CSANFGQNYEQYF.

This clonotype has at least ten counts. This sequence joins TRBV11-2 and TRBJ2-1, with 8 bases fitting TRBD2. There are 13 residues in the CDR3. Germline-derived CDR1 and CDR2 are SGHAT and FQNNGV. V gave up 5 bases and J gave up 9 bases; unmatched junction bases: 6. In DNA form, the CDR3 reads TGTGCCAGCAGCCCGCCGGGAGGGGGTGAGCAGTTCTTC. Its translation: CASSPPGGGEQFF.

This clonotype was seen repeatedly, ten times or more. V is TRBV5-4 and J is TRBJ2-1, with 10 bases aligning to TRBD1. V trimming: 2 bases; J trimming: 11 bases; junction bases outside the gene matches: 10. This CDR3 is built from 15 residues. CDR1 and CDR2 (germline): SGHNT, YYREEE (reference sequence). The CDR3 loop reads CASSFTGTGDQQQFF. CDR3 in DNA: TGTGCCAGCAGCTTTACCGGGACAGGGGATCAGCAGCAGTTCTTC.

This clonotype was seen at least ten times. V is TRBV9 and J is TRBJ2-5; maybe TRBD1 (5 bases). Germline V gene sequence: CDR1 SGDLS, CDR2 YYNGEE. Trimming removed 3 bases from V and 5 bases from J, with 14 bases in between. The CDR3 runs to 14 residues. Written as DNA, the CDR3 is TGTGCCAGCAGCGCGGGCCCAGGGCTGGAGACCCAGTACTTC. Protein sequence: CASSAGPGLETQYF. The whole variable domain, filled in from reference TRBV9 and TRBJ2-5, reads DSGVTQTPKHLITATGQRVTLRCSPRSGDLSVYWYQQSLDQGLQFLIQYYNGEERAKGNILERFSAQQFPDLHSELNLSSLELGDSALYFCASSAGPGLETQYFGPGTRLLVL.

This clonotype was counted many times. The chain combines TRBV7-8 with TRBJ1-5; D is unresolved. There are 14 residues in the CDR3. V lost 5 bases and J 0 bases, leaving 8 bases between the germline ends. Germline assignment: CDR1 SGHVS and CDR2 FQNEAQ. This CDR3 reads CASSIYGSNQPQHF. The CDR3 DNA follows: TGTGCCAGCAGCATCTACGGTAGCAATCAGCCCCAGCATTTT.

Ten or more counts support this clonotype. The chain joins TRBV24-1 to TRBJ1-2, with 9 bases aligning to TRBD1. CDR1 and CDR2 from the germline V gene are KGHDR and SFDVKD. J lost 4 bases, V lost 4 bases, and 6 bases had no gene match. There are 15 residues in the CDR3. CDR3 nucleotide sequence: TGTGCCACCAGTGACCCGACAGGGGGAGGCTATGGCTACACCTTC. It codes for CATSDPTGGGYGYTF.

This clonotype was seen more than once but under ten times. This sequence joins TRBV19 and TRBJ2-7; D gene unclear. Between the trimmed V and J ends, which lost 6 bases and 0 bases, there was a span of 9 bases. The length of the CDR3 is 13 residues. The germline V gene encodes CDR1 LNHDA and CDR2 SQIVND (reference sequence). CDR3 sequence: CASSGQISYEQYF. The CDR3 nucleotides are TGTGCCAGTAGCGGCCAGATCTCCTACGAGCAGTACTTC.

This clonotype has a count of ten or more. This chain joins TRBV20-1 and TRBJ2-7, with D perhaps TRBD1 (6 bases). CDR3 length equals 14 residues. Trimming removed 0 bases at V and 3 bases at J, with 12 bases between. The germline V gene encodes CDR1 DFQATT and CDR2 SNEGSKA (reference sequence). The CDR3 region is CSARDPQGIYEQYF. As DNA, the CDR3 is TGCAGTGCTAGAGATCCACAGGGCATCTACGAGCAGTACTTC.

This clonotype was observed many times. The chain is built from TRBV11-2 and TRBJ2-1; 9 bases agree with TRBD2. V was clipped by 4 bases and J by 3 bases; unmatched bases: 4. The germline gives CDR1 SGHAT, CDR2 FQNNGV. The CDR3 spans 15 residues. As DNA, the CDR3 is TGTGCCAGCAGCTCCCTAGCGGGATTCTACAATGAGCAGTTCTTC. Encoded protein: CASSSLAGFYNEQFF.

About this clonotype itself: Likely a read error: the CDR3 ends without its conserved phenylalanine or tryptophan. The CDR3 is CASSLPVGYNEQFV. The CDR3 nucleotides are TGTGCCAGCAGCTTACCCGTCGGATACAATGAGCAGTTCGTC. V usage is TRBV11-3 and J usage is TRBJ2-1; D uncertain. Germline CDR1 and CDR2: SGHNT and YENEEA. The CDR3 loop spans 14 amino acids. The ends were cut back, 2 bases at V and 4 bases at J, with 9 bases in the middle.

The J gene is TRBJ2-1, the V gene TRBV7-6; possibly TRBD1 for D (5 bases). The CDR3 is 15 residues long. Germline V gives CDR1 SGHVS, CDR2 FNYEAQ. V gave up 4 bases and J gave up 1 base, with 11 bases separating them. CDR3 amino acids: CASSSYGQSYNEQFF. CDR3 nucleotides: TGTGCCAGCAGCTCGTACGGACAATCCTACAATGAGCAGTTCTTC.

This clonotype showed up just a few times. The chain combines TRBV10-3 with TRBJ2-7, with 9 bases aligning to TRBD2. Per the germline V gene, CDR1 is ENHRY and CDR2 is SYGVKD. With V trimmed by 3 bases and J by 5 bases, 14 bases remained unmatched. The CDR3 extends over 17 amino acids. The CDR3 is CAISDRIAGARGNEQYF. The CDR3 coding sequence is TGTGCCATCAGTGATAGGATAGCGGGAGCGAGGGGCAACGAGCAGTACTTC.

This clonotype came up many times. V is TRBV15 and J is TRBJ1-5; D is unresolved. This CDR3 contains 14 residues. Trimming stripped 0 bases from V and 0 bases from J, with 3 bases between. Germline assignment: CDR1 LNHNV and CDR2 YYDKDF (reference sequence). The CDR3 is CATSRDDSNQPQHF. Written as DNA, the CDR3 is TGTGCCACCAGCAGAGATGATAGCAATCAGCCCCAGCATTTT.